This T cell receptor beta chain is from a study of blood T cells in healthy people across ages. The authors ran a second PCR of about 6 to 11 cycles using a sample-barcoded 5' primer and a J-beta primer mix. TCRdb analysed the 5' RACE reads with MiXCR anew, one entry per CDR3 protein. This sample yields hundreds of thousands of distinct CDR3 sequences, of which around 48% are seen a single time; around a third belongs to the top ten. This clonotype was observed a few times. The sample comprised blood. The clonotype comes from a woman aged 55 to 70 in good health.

The CDR3 sequence: CSATSGVYEQYF. DNA of the CDR3: TGCAGCGCGACTAGCGGAGTCTACGAGCAGTACTTC. The chain has TRBV29-1 and TRBJ2-7; 9 bases are a match to TRBD2. CDR1 is SQVTM and CDR2 is ANQGSEA in the germline V gene. The CDR3 spans 12 residues. V lost 7 bases, J lost 3 bases, and 4 bases stayed unmatched.